These 27 T cell receptor beta chains came from one sample sequenced in a study of cytomegalovirus exposure and HLA in healthy donors listed by TCRdb under 2017. Libraries were made using the immunoSEQ multiplex PCR assay. TCRdb took over this immuneACCESS table, retaining in-frame rearrangements with V and J assigned. Such tables are incomplete; in checked studies, under half of the missing clones stem from an unresolved V gene, and the remainder is unexplained. This sample comprises 55,000 to 80,000 clones, around 93% of them detected only once. Roughly 7.3% of the sample comes from the top ten. Material for sequencing was PBMCs. The receptors stem from a woman aged 18-29 years in good health and CMV-seropositive.

CDR3 residues: CASSPHSSGTTGELFF. The CDR3 DNA reads as TGTGCCAGCAGTCCGCACTCTAGCGGGACTACCGGGGAGCTGTTTTTT. This sequence joins TRBV28 and TRBJ2-2; 9 bases fit TRBD2. Germline CDR1 is MDHEN and CDR2 is SYDVKM. This CDR3 spans 16 amino acids. V shed 5 bases, J shed 5 bases, and the junction held 9 bases outside the gene matches.

The V and J genes are TRBV14 and TRBJ1-1, with a possible D match to TRBD1 (5 bases). The germline CDR1 and CDR2 sequences are SGHDN and FVKESK. This CDR3 has 14 residues. The V gene lost 1 base and the J gene lost 7 bases, with 13 bases spanning the gap. Written as DNA, the CDR3 is TGTGCCAGCAGCCAAGTTCCGGGGGTGGTTGAAGCTTTCTTT. Protein sequence: CASSQVPGVVEAFF.

The rearrangement uses TRBV5-1 and TRBJ1-1, with D hard to call. CDR3 length: 12 residues. CDR1 and CDR2 (germline): SGHRS, YFSETQ. V was cut by 5 bases and J by 0 bases, with 5 bases left in between. CDR3 nucleotides: TGCGCCAGCAGTGCAGTGAACACTGAAGCTTTCTTT. Translation: CASSAVNTEAFF.

This clone was seen just once. V usage is TRBV6-4 and J usage is TRBJ2-2; 7 nucleotides match TRBD2. CDR3 length: 16 amino acids. Germline V gene lookup returns CDR1 MRHNA and CDR2 SNTAGT. V gave up 3 bases and J gave up 1 base; unmatched junction bases: 5. The CDR3 here is CASSDRAGWNTGELFF. The CDR3, as DNA: TGTGCCAGCAGTGATCGAGCGGGGTGGAACACCGGGGAGCTGTTTTTT.

The chain couples TRBV6-1 to TRBJ2-2; possibly TRBD1 for D (6 bases). Trimming took 7 bases from V and 3 from J, leaving 12 bases between them. Germline values: CDR1 MNHNS, CDR2 SASEGT. This CDR3 has 14 amino acids. CDR3 region: CASIQGKYTGELFF. The CDR3 DNA is TGTGCCAGCATACAGGGTAAATACACCGGGGAGCTGTTTTTT.

The chain uses TRBV30 and TRBJ2-5; possibly TRBD2 for D (6 bases). This CDR3 has 14 residues. Germline CDR1 is GTSNPN and CDR2 is SVGIG (reference sequence). Trimming removed 0 bases at V and 4 bases at J, with 12 bases between. CDR3 nucleotide sequence: TGTGCCTGGAGTGTACTCGGGAGTCTAGAGACCCAGTACTTC. It is translated as CAWSVLGSLETQYF.

This rearrangement joins TRBV5-4 to TRBJ1-4, with D possibly matching TRBD1 (5 bases). Looked up from germline, CDR1 is SGHNT and CDR2 is YYREEE (reference sequence). This CDR3 has 15 residues. V gave up 5 bases and J gave up 8 bases, with 19 bases separating them. The CDR3 region is CASRKEGWGGEKLFF. The CDR3 nucleotides read TGTGCCAGCAGAAAGGAAGGGTGGGGCGGCGAAAAACTGTTTTTT.

The table lists this clone with a count of one. The V and J genes are TRBV18 and TRBJ2-7; perhaps TRBD2 as D (5 bases). The CDR3 totals 13 residues. The V gene's germline CDR1 is KGHSH and CDR2 LQKENI. Trimming removed 5 bases at V and 4 bases at J, with 12 bases between. The DNA for the CDR3 is TGTGCCAGCTCATCCCTAGCTTGGTACGAGCAGTACTTC. Its translation is CASSSLAWYEQYF.

CDR3 loop: CASSQWSSGGAEQFF. In nucleotides, the CDR3 is TGTGCCAGCAGTCAATGGAGTAGCGGGGGGGCAGAGCAGTTCTTC. V usage is TRBV27 and J usage is TRBJ2-1; TRBD2 aligns across 11 bases. This CDR3 comprises 15 residues. Germline V gene lookup returns CDR1 MNHEY and CDR2 SMNVEV (reference sequence). The trim removed 5 bases at V and 10 bases at J, leaving 10 bases unmatched.

The rearrangement links TRBV6-5 to TRBJ2-1; D may be TRBD2 (6 bases). Trimming cost V 0 bases and J 8 bases, with 17 bases left between them. From germline, CDR1 is MNHEY and CDR2 SVGAGI. The CDR3 runs 16 residues. The CDR3 sequence is CASSYSPRLVGHEQFF. Here the CDR3 DNA reads TGTGCCAGCAGTTACTCCCCCCGACTAGTAGGTCATGAGCAGTTCTTC.

V is TRBV7-3 and J is TRBJ2-1; 7 bases align to TRBD2. This CDR3 has 15 residues. V was clipped by 2 bases and J by 7 bases; unmatched bases: 8. CDR1 SGHTA and CDR2 FQGTGA come from the germline V gene. The CDR3 loop is CASSLYPGGSNEQFF. CDR3 sequence (DNA): TGTGCCAGCAGCTTATACCCGGGGGGATCAAATGAGCAGTTCTTC.

With respect to this clone: Other nucleotide sequences from this sample produce the same CDR3. The V gene is TRBV5-1, the J gene TRBJ1-1; D perhaps matches TRBD1 (5 bases). Between the trimmed V and J ends, which lost 0 bases and 5 bases, there was a span of 8 bases. Germline assignment: CDR1 SGHRS and CDR2 YFSETQ. This CDR3 is 13 amino acids long. CDR3 in amino acids: CASSLAGFTEAFF. For the CDR3, the DNA is TGCGCCAGCAGCTTGGCAGGGTTTACTGAAGCTTTCTTT.

The rearrangement joins TRBV27 to TRBJ2-1; the D is unclear. CDR1 and CDR2 from the germline V gene are MNHEY and SMNVEV (reference sequence). CDR3 length: 13 amino acids. Trimming removed 6 bases from V and 5 bases from J, with 11 bases in between. CDR3 residues: CASRPRPNNEQFF. The CDR3 DNA sequence: TGTGCCAGCAGGCCGCGGCCCAACAATGAGCAGTTCTTC.

Here the CDR3 reads CASSEYRRGRRDGELFF. CDR3 sequence (DNA): TGTGCCAGCAGTGAATATAGGCGGGGAAGGCGGGACGGGGAGCTGTTTTTT. The chain employs TRBV25-1 and TRBJ2-2; possible D gene TRBD2, 6 bases. Germline loops: CDR1 MGHDK, CDR2 SYGVNS. V dropped 0 bases and J dropped 7 bases, with 18 bases sitting between them. The CDR3 has 17 amino acids. Full variable domain (missing parts from reference TRBV25-1 and TRBJ2-2): EADIYQTPRYLVIGTGKKITLECSQTMGHDKMYWYQQDPGMELHLIHYSYGVNSTEKGDLSSESTVSRIRTEHFPLTLESARPSHTSQYLCASSEYRRGRRDGELFFGEGSRLTVL.

The rearrangement links TRBV7-8 to TRBJ2-3; 7 bases line up with TRBD1. This CDR3 spans 14 amino acids. After removal of 2 bases from V and 5 bases from J, the junction contained 4 bases not matched to a gene. Germline V lookup: CDR1 SGHVS, CDR2 FQNEAQ. The CDR3 is CASSLSTGVDTQYF. The CDR3 nucleotides are TGTGCCAGCAGCTTATCTACAGGGGTAGATACGCAGTATTTT.

The chain carries TRBV5-1 and TRBJ2-7, with 12 bases identical to TRBD2. The CDR3 consists of 19 residues. V lost 4 bases and J lost 5; bases outside the gene matches: 19. CDR1 and CDR2 from the germline V gene are SGHRS and YFSETQ. CDR3 protein: CASSAMVLAGGPILHEQYF. The CDR3 DNA sequence: TGCGCCAGCAGCGCCATGGTCCTAGCGGGGGGGCCAATCCTCCACGAGCAGTACTTC.

The rearrangement joins TRBV28 to TRBJ1-2; perhaps TRBD1 as D (6 bases). CDR1 and CDR2 (germline): MDHEN, SYDVKM. V was trimmed by 8 bases and J by 8 bases, leaving 24 bases between them. The CDR3 runs to 15 residues. CDR3 in amino acids: CASFSSSVGAGGYTF. The CDR3 DNA reads TGTGCCAGCTTCTCATCTTCGGTGGGGGCTGGAGGCTACACCTTC.

V usage is TRBV5-6 and J usage is TRBJ2-3; D is uncertain. This CDR3 spans 12 amino acids. The V and J ends lost 2 bases and 5 bases respectively, with 6 bases between them. Per the germline V gene, CDR1 is SGHDT and CDR2 is YYEEEE. The CDR3 nucleotides are TGTGCCAGCAGCTTCCGACTAGATACGCAGTATTTT. Its protein is CASSFRLDTQYF.

The chain combines TRBV6-6 with TRBJ1-1; 7 bases are shared with TRBD1. CDR3 size: 12 residues. The junction had 6 bases not matched to a gene; V was cut back by 4 bases and J by 10 bases. Germline lookup yields CDR1 MNHNY and CDR2 SVGAGI (reference sequence). CDR3 nucleotide sequence: TGTGCCAGCAGTTCCCCAGGGGGAGGAGCTTTCTTT. Translating gives CASSSPGGGAFF.

The rearrangement links TRBV6-5 to TRBJ1-2; no clear D gene. The germline V gene has CDR1 MNHEY and CDR2 SVGAGI. The CDR3 is 15 residues long. V gave up 5 bases and J gave up 0 bases, with 13 bases separating them. The CDR3, as DNA: TGTGCCAGCAGTAGCGCAGGACTAGCTAACTATGGCTACACCTTC. This codes for CASSSAGLANYGYTF.

The chain employs TRBV6-6 and TRBJ2-7, with D tentatively TRBD1 (5 bases). Per germline, CDR1 MNHNY and CDR2 SVGAGI (reference sequence). Trimming removed 5 bases from V and 2 bases from J, with 7 bases in between. This CDR3 has 12 amino acids. The CDR3 nucleotides read TGTGCCAGCAGTGCGGACACCTACGAGCAGTACTTC. The encoded protein is CASSADTYEQYF.

The chain joins TRBV7-9 to TRBJ2-1; 9 positions agree with TRBD2. Trimming took 6 bases from V and 9 from J; bases not matched to a gene: 9. CDR1 is SEHNR, CDR2 FQNEAQ, per germline (reference sequence). CDR3 size: 14 residues. CDR3 coding DNA: TGTGCCAGCAGTATGGTAGCGGGAGCATCTGAGCAGTTCTTC. Translation: CASSMVAGASEQFF.

This clone has more than one count but fewer than ten. The rearrangement links TRBV28 to TRBJ1-2; 7 bases match TRBD1. From germline, CDR1 is MDHEN and CDR2 SYDVKM. With 2 bases clipped from V and 3 bases from J, the junction kept 3 bases outside the gene matches. The CDR3 spans 14 residues. The CDR3 reads CASSLGRGDYGYTF. The CDR3 DNA reads as TGTGCCAGCAGTTTAGGCAGGGGGGACTATGGCTACACCTTC.

This clone was detected once. This sequence joins TRBV10-3 and TRBJ1-1, with D unresolved. The CDR3 is made up of 12 amino acids. V was pared by 11 bases and J by 4 bases, with 14 bases between. The germline V gene has CDR1 ENHRY and CDR2 SYGVKD. As DNA, the CDR3 is TGTGCCCGAAGACCGGGAACCACTGAAGCTTTCTTT. Translating it yields CARRPGTTEAFF.

CDR3 bases: TGCGCCAGCAGCTTCAGCGGGGGCTCTGGGGCCAACGTCCTGACTTTC. As protein: CASSFSGGSGANVLTF. The V and J genes are TRBV5-1 and TRBJ2-6; TRBD2 matches at 8 bases. Germline CDR1 reads SGHRS; CDR2 reads YFSETQ. Losses at the gene ends were 2 bases for V and 0 bases for J; bases not matched to a gene: 1. The CDR3 is 16 residues long.

This clone was seen once. The chain couples TRBV4-1 to TRBJ2-1; weak D call: TRBD2 (5 bases). This CDR3 spans 17 amino acids. Germline V lookup: CDR1 MGHRA, CDR2 YSYEKL. V gave up 4 bases and J gave up 3 bases, with 19 bases separating them. In DNA form, the CDR3 reads TGCGCCAGCAGCCTGAGGGCCCGGGAAGAACTCTACAATGAGCAGTTCTTC. It yields the protein CASSLRAREELYNEQFF.

V is TRBV10-2 and J is TRBJ2-7; the D gene is possibly TRBD2 (6 bases). Trimming took off 4 bases at V and 0 bases at J, with 13 bases between the two ends. The CDR3 is 15 amino acids. CDR1 and CDR2 (germline): WSHSY, SAAADI. The DNA for the CDR3 is TGCGCCAGCAGTGTTAGCGGACTGAGCTCCTACGAGCAGTACTTC. It encodes CASSVSGLSSYEQYF.